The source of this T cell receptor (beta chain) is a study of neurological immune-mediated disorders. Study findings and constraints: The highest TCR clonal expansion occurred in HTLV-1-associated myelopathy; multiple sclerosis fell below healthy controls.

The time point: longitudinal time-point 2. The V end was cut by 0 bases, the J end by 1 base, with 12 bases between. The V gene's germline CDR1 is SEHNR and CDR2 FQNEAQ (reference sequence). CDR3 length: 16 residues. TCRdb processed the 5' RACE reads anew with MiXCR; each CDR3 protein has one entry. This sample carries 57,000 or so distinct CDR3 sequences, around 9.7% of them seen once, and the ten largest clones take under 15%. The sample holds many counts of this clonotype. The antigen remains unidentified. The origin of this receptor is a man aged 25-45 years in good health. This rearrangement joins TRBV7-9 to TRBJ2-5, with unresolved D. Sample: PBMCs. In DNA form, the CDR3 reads TGTGCCAGCAGCTTAGCGTCCTCACTGACCCAAGAGACCCAGTACTTC. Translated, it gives CASSLASSLTQETQYF.